This T cell receptor beta chain emerged from a study of molecular identifiers for immune sequencing clone quantification (dated 2018 in TCRdb). The study in broad terms: For a replicate experiment, the RNA from either approximately 20,000 or 100,000 naive CD8 T cells was divided into five aliquots, and four of those aliquots went on to sequencing. This methods study used CD8 T cells to benchmark TCR RNA copy counting and molecular-identifier clustering-based TCR repertoire sequencing (MIDCIRS). The research as a whole found: When barcode sub-clustering was left out, chimeric consensus sequences inflated TCR diversity, with chimeras reaching as high as 47%. Clones above 20 RNA copies held over 99% of molecules in CMV-specific effector cells but under 1% in naive cells. Approximately 3.1 recovered TCR RNA copies per cell were obtained by modeling, versus about 9 by digital PCR, implying a capture efficiency of 30% to 35%. Highly expanded clone sizes could be underestimated if identical TCR molecules share a barcode. Spiked-in Jurkat TCR RNA (approximately 10 copies' worth), which is not part of the donor repertoire, was contained in the naive libraries. Spiked-in Jurkat TCR RNA equal to a single cell's worth was reported to be detectable even within 1,100,000 naive CD8 T cells.

Libraries of naive CD8 T cells were built from around 20,000 to 1,000,000 sorted cells, with 10%, 30% or 50% of the purified RNA used. Naive CD8 T cells were FACS-sorted as CD8+CD4-CCR7+CD45RA+ on a BD FACSAria II into RLT Plus buffer. Roughly 10 TCR copies' worth of Jurkat RNA were spiked into roughly 17,000-1,100,000 naive CD8 T cell samples to test detection sensitivity. CD8 T cells were enriched with RosetteSep CD8+ T Cell Enrichment Cocktail and Ficoll-Paque, followed by ACK red cell lysis. Libraries were prepared through PCR. The listed sequencing device is NextSeq 500. Bulk TCR libraries were prepared as previously described, using TCR primers listed in Table S5. The Qiagen AllPrep DNA/RNA kit was used to purify total RNA. Before analysis, reads from multiple sequencing runs of the same library were pooled. The study's own analysis went as follows. Reads were retained only if an exact TCR constant sequence was present, and the retained reads were trimmed to 150 nt and grouped according to their 12-nt molecular barcodes. Within each barcode group, reads were sub-clustered at a 15% Levenshtein threshold, and quality-weighted consensus sequences were built per RNA molecule. Non-functional sequences were filtered out, along with any lower-count sequence sitting one edit away from another sequence. Based on a fit of two negative binomial distributions, barcode sub-clusters having less than 20% of the maximum read count were discarded. The public reads were quality trimmed at Q25 with fastp and then assembled into clones with MiXCR by TCRdb, keeping productive beta chains. Every CDR3 protein is listed once, alongside the most common genes and DNA of its rows. The V and J calls reflect TCRdb's pipeline rather than the authors' work. In all, the sample holds about 510,000 distinct CDR3 sequences, and around 23% of those were seen once. About 0.75% of the sample is taken by the ten largest.

From the cysteine up to the phenylalanine, the CDR3 has a length of 15 residues. CDR3 DNA is the only sequence kept; it has 45 bases, read in frame from the first base. The CDR1 and CDR2 encoded by the germline V gene (reference sequence) are SEHNR and FQNEAQ. Note on this clonotype: Its recognized antigen is unknown. At one end the junction does not follow the germline gene, possibly because of a read error.

This receptor was obtained from a human donor in good health. Some libraries in this study had Jurkat cell RNA spiked in. Sequences were obtained from naive CD8+ T cells from blood, with Jurkat cell RNA spiked in. What the cell subset or site label conveys for this sample: FACS-sorted CD8+CD4-CCR7+CD45RA+ naive T cells. The chain couples TRBV7-9 to TRBJ2-7, with 7 junctional bases fitting TRBD2. Here is the DNA: TGTGCGAGCAGCTTAGTGGCGGGAGCTGGGATCGAGCAGTACTTC. This translates into CASSLVAGAGIEQYF.